The 20 T cell receptor beta chains below come from one sample, sequenced in a study of blood T cells in healthy people across ages. A second PCR, run for roughly 7 to 11 cycles, used a sample-barcoded 5' primer plus a J-beta primer mix. MiXCR was run by TCRdb on the 5' RACE reads, yielding one entry per CDR3 protein. Among about 640,000 distinct CDR3 sequences listed, 58% were seen once. Sequencing input: blood. The receptors stem from a man aged 60 to 75 in good health.

The chain's CDR3 is CASSAQGGRGTDTQYF. Here the CDR3 DNA reads TGCGCCAGCAGTGCACAGGGCGGGAGAGGCACAGATACGCAGTATTTT. This chain joins TRBV10-1 and TRBJ2-3; D is perhaps TRBD2 (7 bases). CDR3 length: 16 residues. Germline CDR1 WNHNN, CDR2 SYGVQD (reference sequence). V lost 4 bases and J 1 base, leaving 15 bases between the germline ends.

The chain recombines TRBV20-1 with TRBJ2-7, with D perhaps matching TRBD1 or TRBD2 (5 bases each). Trimming left V 0 bases short and J 0 bases short, with 12 bases between. Germline V gene lookup returns CDR1 DFQATT and CDR2 SNEGSKA (reference sequence). CDR3 length: 15 residues. CDR3 amino acids: CSARDQAGSSYEQYF. The CDR3, as DNA: TGCAGTGCTAGAGATCAGGCAGGGAGCTCCTACGAGCAGTACTTC.

The chain joins TRBV29-1 to TRBJ2-3; D possibly uses TRBD1 or TRBD2 (6 bases each). Germline loops: CDR1 SQVTM, CDR2 ANQGSEA. Trimming took off 3 bases at V and 5 bases at J, with 18 bases between the two ends. CDR3 length: 15 residues. The CDR3 loop is CSVEGLGGVRDTQYF. In DNA, the CDR3 is TGCAGCGTTGAGGGACTGGGGGGCGTGAGAGATACGCAGTATTTT.

V and J are TRBV7-2 and TRBJ2-1; TRBD2 aligns across 9 bases. V lost 5 bases to trimming and J lost 8 bases; unmatched junction nucleotides: 4. This CDR3 comprises 13 residues. Germline assignment: CDR1 SGHTA and CDR2 FQGNSA. In DNA form, the CDR3 reads TGTGCCAGCAGCCGAATAGCGGGAGATGAGCAGTTCTTC. Translating gives CASSRIAGDEQFF.

In its sample, this clonotype was seen a few times. The V gene is TRBV9, the J gene TRBJ2-6, with D possibly matching TRBD1 (5 bases). Trimming shortened V by 3 bases and J by 0 bases, and 19 bases separated the two germline ends. Germline CDR1 SGDLS, CDR2 YYNGEE. This CDR3 has 19 amino acids. CDR3 sequence (DNA): TGTGCCAGCAGCGACCCGAAGGACACGCCTAGCTCTGGGGCCAACGTCCTGACTTTC. It is translated as CASSDPKDTPSSGANVLTF. Together with reference TRBV9 and TRBJ2-6, the CDR3 gives the full variable domain: DSGVTQTPKHLITATGQRVTLRCSPRSGDLSVYWYQQSLDQGLQFLIQYYNGEERAKGNILERFSAQQFPDLHSELNLSSLELGDSALYFCASSDPKDTPSSGANVLTFGAGSRLTVL.

The J gene is TRBJ1-4, the V gene TRBV14; 10 positions agree with TRBD1. The V gene's germline CDR1 is SGHDN and CDR2 FVKESK. With V trimmed by 0 bases and J by 8 bases, 9 bases remained unmatched. This CDR3 has 17 residues. In DNA form, the CDR3 reads TGTGCCAGCAGCCAAGATCGTGCGGGGACAGGGGACGAAAAACTGTTTTTT. It codes for CASSQDRAGTGDEKLFF.

The rearrangement joins TRBV3-1 to TRBJ1-1; D remains unclear. Trimming cost V 1 base and J 0 bases, with 6 bases left between them. The CDR3 sequence is 14 residues long. The germline CDR1 and CDR2 sequences are LGHDT and YNNKEL (reference sequence). In DNA form, the CDR3 reads TGTGCCAGCAGCCAAGGGCCGATGAACACTGAAGCTTTCTTT. Protein product: CASSQGPMNTEAFF.

As to this clonotype: Sequence at one end of the junction differs from germline and may be a read error. The chain couples TRBV11-2 to TRBJ2-5; D is unclear. Per the germline V gene, CDR1 is SGHAT and CDR2 is FQNNGV. This CDR3 has 14 residues. The CDR3 protein is CVSSLEVLQETQYF. Written as DNA, the CDR3 is TGTGTCAGCAGCTTAGAGGTTCTCCAAGAGACCCAGTACTTC.

This chain connects TRBV10-3 to TRBJ2-7; the D gene is possibly TRBD1 (5 bases). Germline lookup yields CDR1 ENHRY and CDR2 SYGVKD. V dropped 10 bases and J dropped 6 bases, with 19 bases sitting between them. This CDR3 is built from 13 residues. The CDR3 loop is CATQDSLICEQYF. For the CDR3, the DNA is TGTGCCACACAAGACAGCCTGATCTGCGAGCAGTACTTC.

The chain carries TRBV5-1 and TRBJ2-1; TRBD2 is a possible D gene (7 bases). Gene TRBJ2-7 matches the end of the DNA better, so the J call may be wrong. This CDR3 has 18 residues. Looked up from germline, CDR1 is SGHRS and CDR2 is YFSETQ. This CDR3 reads CASSPRGGASGVHNEQYF. CDR3 nucleotides: TGCGCCAGCAGCCCGAGGGGGGGGGCCAGCGGGGTGCACAATGAGCAGTACTTC.

This clonotype showed up just a few times. V gene TRBV24-1 combines with J gene TRBJ2-5; D is uncertain. Trimming took 6 bases from V and 4 from J, leaving 14 bases between them. The CDR3 is 14 residues long. CDR1 and CDR2 from the germline V gene are KGHDR and SFDVKD. The CDR3 reads CATSLTGRSETQYF. CDR3 in DNA: TGTGCCACCAGTTTAACGGGCCGTTCAGAGACCCAGTACTTC.

The rearrangement links TRBV7-9 to TRBJ2-1, with 13 bases aligning to TRBD2. CDR1 SEHNR and CDR2 FQNEAQ come from the germline V gene (reference sequence). The ends lost 5 bases at V and 6 bases at J; junction bases unmatched: 10. The CDR3 sequence is 17 residues long. The CDR3 spells CASSPHLTSGGPNEQFF. The CDR3 bases are TGTGCCAGCAGCCCCCACCTGACTAGCGGGGGGCCCAATGAGCAGTTCTTC.

This clonotype was seen more than once but under ten times. V gene TRBV20-1 combines with J gene TRBJ2-1, with 8 bases identical to TRBD1. CDR1 is DFQATT, CDR2 SNEGSKA, per germline (reference sequence). The CDR3 is 12 amino acids. The V segment lost 5 bases and the J segment 8 bases; nucleotides outside the gene matches: 5. CDR3 nucleotide sequence: TGCAGTGCTTCCGACAGGGGCGATGAGCAGTTCTTC. It codes for CSASDRGDEQFF.

The chain carries TRBV18 and TRBJ1-6, with 7 nucleotides matching TRBD1. The germline V gene encodes CDR1 KGHSH and CDR2 LQKENI. V shed 2 bases, J shed 5 bases, and the junction held 3 bases outside the gene matches. This CDR3 spans 15 amino acids. For the CDR3, the DNA is TGTGCCAGCTCACCATTTGGACAGGATAATTCACCCCTCCACTTT. Translation: CASSPFGQDNSPLHF.

The rearrangement uses TRBV10-3 and TRBJ1-2, with 9 bases that match TRBD1. This CDR3 contains 15 residues. V was pared by 3 bases and J by 6 bases, with 8 bases of the junction left unmatched. Germline V gives CDR1 ENHRY, CDR2 SYGVKD. CDR3 DNA sequence: TGTGCCATCAGTGAACCACAGGGGGCATGGGATGGCTACACCTTC. It translates to CAISEPQGAWDGYTF.

This chain uses TRBV27 with TRBJ2-7, with D possibly called TRBD1 or TRBD2 (5 bases each). CDR3 length equals 13 residues. V was cut by 8 bases and J by 2 bases, with 13 bases left in between. The germline V gene encodes CDR1 MNHEY and CDR2 SMNVEV (reference sequence). This chain's CDR3 is CASAAWGTYEQYF. The CDR3 DNA follows: TGTGCCAGCGCCGCCTGGGGGACCTACGAGCAGTACTTC.

In its sample, this clonotype was seen a few times. Here the CDR3 reads CASSLIAEETQYF. The CDR3 bases are TGCGCCAGCAGCTTGATTGCGGAAGAGACCCAGTACTTC. The rearrangement links TRBV5-1 to TRBJ2-5; D gene ambiguous. CDR3 length: 13 residues. Deletions cut 1 base from V and 3 bases from J, with 7 bases between. Germline V gene sequence: CDR1 SGHRS, CDR2 YFSETQ.

V and J are TRBV28 and TRBJ2-1; TRBD1 matches 7 bases. The CDR3 runs 16 residues. The V gene end was trimmed by 6 bases and the J gene end by 2 bases; junction bases not matched to a gene: 10. CDR1 is MDHEN and CDR2 is SYDVKM in the germline V gene. The CDR3 region is CASSSDRDRPYNEQFF. The CDR3, as DNA: TGTGCCAGCAGCTCCGACAGGGACCGCCCCTACAATGAGCAGTTCTTC.

The chain employs TRBV2 and TRBJ2-3, with 7 bases identical to TRBD2. The V segment lost 4 bases and the J segment 6 bases; nucleotides outside the gene matches: 7. The CDR3 length is 14 residues. CDR1 and CDR2 from the germline V gene are SNHLY and FYNNEI. The CDR3 spells CASSAPAGSDTQYF. The CDR3 DNA follows: TGTGCCAGCAGTGCCCCAGCGGGGAGTGATACGCAGTATTTT.

This clonotype has only a few counts. The genes are TRBV5-1 and TRBJ2-1; possible D gene TRBD2, 6 bases. From germline, CDR1 is SGHRS and CDR2 YFSETQ. This CDR3 contains 16 residues. The V and J ends lost 4 bases and 0 bases respectively, with 14 bases between them. This chain's CDR3 is CASSAETRSSYNEQFF. CDR3 bases: TGCGCCAGCAGCGCCGAGACTAGGAGCTCCTACAATGAGCAGTTCTTC.